This TCR beta chain emerged from a study of identical twins. Findings and caveats of the study: In monozygotic twins, models underestimated the sharing of out-of-frame TCR alpha. Out-of-frame alpha sequences shared by twins were enriched for low generation probability. There were fewer insertions in abundant cord blood beta clonotypes, but memory repertoires showed no such pattern.

Template switching added a universal primer site, and cDNA bore unique molecular identifiers. One entry per CDR3 protein, called by TCRdb with MiXCR from the 5' RACE reads. The sample has about 690,000 distinct CDR3 sequences, around 6.1% seen once. A word on this clonotype: Its antigen remains unknown.

V lost 3 bases, J lost 0 bases, and 14 bases lay in between. The germline CDR1 and CDR2 sequences are KGHSH and LQKENI. The CDR3 runs to 17 residues. The specimen was naive T cells sorted from blood. The genes are TRBV18 and TRBJ2-2, with D possibly matching TRBD2 (6 bases). The source of this sequence is a man aged 18 to 30 in good health. The CDR3 here is CASSPFLSGPNTGELFF. CDR3 DNA sequence: TGTGCCAGCTCACCTTTCCTTAGCGGACCGAACACCGGGGAGCTGTTTTTT.